This entry concerns a single T cell receptor beta chain. Its antigen is still unknown. The data were obtained in a study of post-analysis software for immune sequencing data. Study results and limitations: When compared against controls, multiple sclerosis patients showed significantly lower normalized Chao1 diversity.

Unique molecular identifiers had been added to the TCR beta cDNA libraries. Starting from roughly 1 to 10 million T cells, the study yielded approximately 460,000 cDNA molecules. A single record per CDR3 protein comes from TCRdb applying MiXCR to the PCR reads. The sample consists of 750,000 to 950,000 distinct CDR3 sequences, approximately 50% of them appearing once. The material sequenced was blood. The sequence derives from a girl aged 5 to 17 with multiple sclerosis.

The CDR3 DNA reads as TGTGCCACCAGCAGAGACGTGGAGTACGAGCAGTACTTC. The encoded protein is CATSRDVEYEQYF. The rearrangement links TRBV15 to TRBJ2-7; D gene ambiguous. The CDR3 length is 13 residues. Trimming removed 0 bases from V and 4 bases from J, with 7 bases in between. Looked up from germline, CDR1 is LNHNV and CDR2 is YYDKDF (reference sequence).